A single T cell receptor beta chain is shown here with its context. The sample originates from a study of blood T cell repertoires in COVID-19. Whole-study context: Material from acute and convalescent COVID-19 was sourced from the United States, Italy and Spain. T cells, B-cell-depleted T cells, or PBMCs provided the cDNA or gDNA that served as material.

Per the original methods: Estimation of nucleated cell counts was performed using reference gene primer amplification. Repertoires were generated with immunoSEQ multiplex PCR, while TCRdb's copy carries only in-frame clones and drops some. V and J calls and clone size are copied from that table; D and trimming were computed from the DNA. This repertoire shows about 180,000 clones, 86% found once; its top ten account for less than 25%. The sequenced sample consisted of peripheral blood. The sequence came from a man aged 65-85 years with active or convalescent COVID-19.

DNA of the CDR3: TGTGCCAGCAGCTCGACAGGGGGAGATAATGAAAAACTGTTTTTT. It encodes CASSSTGGDNEKLFF. This rearrangement joins TRBV5-6 to TRBJ1-4, with 9 bases that match TRBD1. J was trimmed by 4 bases and V by 3 bases; bases with no gene match: 4. The CDR3 sequence is 15 residues long. CDR1 and CDR2 (germline): SGHDT, YYEEEE.